One sample yielded the 24 T cell receptor beta chains listed below, sequenced in a study of CD8+CD57+ T cells in acquired aplastic anemia. Genomic DNA acted as the template from which TCR beta VDJ combination and CDR3 sequence profiling were carried out. TCRdb re-derived calls from the reads in MiXCR, one entry per CDR3 protein. Of 400,000 to 450,000 distinct CDR3 sequences in the sample, 65% to 80% were seen once. Input material: sorted CD4+, CD8+, or CD8+CD57+ T cells (not recorded which) from PBMCs. The receptors derive from a human donor in good health, serving as a control.

This chain links TRBV9 with TRBJ2-3, with 9 nucleotides matching TRBD2. CDR1 and CDR2 from the germline V gene are SGDLS and YYNGEE. This CDR3 spans 14 amino acids. The J segment lost 11 bases and the V segment lost 4 bases, leaving 11 bases of the junction unmatched. The chain's CDR3 is CASSLPAGGDEQYF. CDR3 DNA: TGTGCCAGCAGCCTCCCAGCGGGGGGCGATGAGCAGTATTTT.

This clonotype came up many times. The rearrangement links TRBV7-9 to TRBJ1-5, with D possibly being TRBD1 (6 bases). Germline assignment: CDR1 SEHNR and CDR2 FQNEAQ (reference sequence). Deletions cut 3 bases from V and 7 bases from J, with 13 bases between. CDR3 length equals 14 residues. The CDR3 bases are TGTGCCAGCAGCTTGACAGGAGATGGGCAGCCCCAGCATTTT. This translates into CASSLTGDGQPQHF.

The V and J genes are TRBV20-1 and TRBJ2-5, with D maybe TRBD1 (6 bases). Trimming removed 6 bases from V and 4 bases from J, with 15 bases in between. This CDR3 comprises 13 residues. The germline V gene encodes CDR1 DFQATT and CDR2 SNEGSKA (reference sequence). CDR3 DNA sequence: TGCAGTGCGTTAGGACAGCAAACAGAGACCCAGTACTTC. Translation: CSALGQQTETQYF.

As to this clonotype: Sequence at one end of the junction differs from germline and may be a read error. The rearrangement links TRBV7-3 to TRBJ1-2; weak D call: TRBD1 (5 bases). CDR3 length: 14 amino acids. Germline-derived CDR1 and CDR2 are SGHTA and FQGTGA. The CDR3 DNA reads as TGTGCCAGCAGTAGCTTGGAGGGGATCTATGGCTACCCCTTC. As protein: CASSSLEGIYGYPF.

At least ten counts were recorded for this clonotype. The rearrangement uses TRBV5-6 and TRBJ1-1; tentative D call: TRBD1 (6 bases). Trimming pared 5 bases from V and 0 bases from J, leaving 14 bases between. The germline CDR1 and CDR2 sequences are SGHDT and YYEEEE. This CDR3 is 15 amino acids long. CDR3 nucleotides: TGTGCCAGCAGTGATATCAGGGGTCTGAACACTGAAGCTTTCTTT. Its translation is CASSDIRGLNTEAFF.

The chain uses TRBV2 and TRBJ2-2; unclear D gene. CDR1 SNHLY and CDR2 FYNNEI come from the germline V gene. This CDR3 region has 14 residues. V was pared by 6 bases and J by 10 bases, with 18 bases between. CDR3 DNA: TGTGCCAGCAGCCCTGTATCGAACCCCGAGGAGCTGTTTTTT. It codes for CASSPVSNPEELFF. The whole variable domain, remainder taken from reference TRBV2 and TRBJ2-2, is EPEVTQTPSHQVTQMGQEVILRCVPISNHLYFYWYRQILGQKVEFLVSFYNNEISEKSEIFDDQFSVERPDGSNFTLKIRSTKLEDSAMYFCASSPVSNPEELFFGEGSRLTVL.

The rearrangement joins TRBV6-5 to TRBJ2-7, with D possibly called TRBD1 or TRBD2 (5 bases each). Germline CDR1 reads MNHEY; CDR2 reads SVGAGI. The CDR3 length is 15 residues. V lost 11 bases and J lost 1, with 21 bases in between. DNA of the CDR3: TGTGCCGCCAGGGCCTACCAGGGACGGTCCTACGAGCAGTACTTC. Protein product: CAARAYQGRSYEQYF.

This clonotype has ten or more counts. This chain's CDR3 is CSAVAGGVNEQFF. CDR3 bases: TGCAGTGCGGTAGCGGGGGGTGTAAATGAGCAGTTCTTC. This chain joins TRBV20-1 and TRBJ2-1, with 10 positions matching TRBD2. The V gene's germline CDR1 is DFQATT and CDR2 SNEGSKA (reference sequence). CDR3 length: 13 amino acids. Unmatched junction bases numbered 6, after V lost 6 bases and J lost 7 bases.

The rearrangement uses TRBV11-2 and TRBJ1-5, with D maybe TRBD1 (6 bases). The CDR3 is 16 residues long. V lost 0 bases and J lost 7, with 16 bases in between. The germline V gene has CDR1 SGHAT and CDR2 FQNNGV. The CDR3 spells CASSLDRRGANQPQHF. The CDR3, as DNA: TGTGCCAGCAGCTTAGATAGGAGGGGGGCCAACCAGCCCCAGCATTTT. The whole variable domain, remainder taken from reference TRBV11-2 and TRBJ1-5, is EAGVAQSPRYKIIEKRQSVAFWCNPISGHATLYWYQQILGQGPKLLIQFQNNGVVDDSQLPKDRFSAERLKGVDSTLKIQPAKLEDSAVYLCASSLDRRGANQPQHFGDGTRLSIL.

The V call is TRBV24-1, the J call TRBJ2-2, with D uncertain. V lost 4 bases to trimming and J lost 3 bases, with 11 bases between them. CDR1 and CDR2 (germline): KGHDR, SFDVKD. The CDR3 extends over 15 amino acids. The CDR3 is CATSEGPRYTGELFF. CDR3 in DNA: TGTGCCACCAGTGAAGGACCCAGGTACACCGGGGAGCTGTTTTTT.

In the case of this clonotype: This may come from a read error, since a much larger clone is one base off. The CDR3 spells CASSESGQGLTF. CDR3 DNA: TGTGCCAGCAGCGAATCGGGACAGGGGCTGACTTTT. The V and J genes are TRBV12-3 or TRBV12-4 and TRBJ1-5, with TRBD1 matching over 10 bases. The CDR3 has 12 residues.

There are a few counts of this clonotype. V gene TRBV7-3 combines with J gene TRBJ2-6; D is unresolved. CDR3 length equals 13 residues. With 5 bases removed from V and 4 bases from J, the gap between germline ends came to 6 bases. CDR1 and CDR2 from the germline V gene are SGHTA and FQGTGA. The CDR3 loop is CASSVAGANVLTF. The CDR3 bases are TGTGCCAGCAGCGTCGCAGGGGCCAACGTCCTGACTTTC.

The count of this clonotype is one. This is likely a read error, given that the CDR3 carries no conserved phenylalanine or tryptophan at its end. Because the CDR3's place on the DNA is in doubt, the DNA is left out and the CDR3 is given as listed by TCRdb. This sequence joins TRBV9 and TRBJ1-5; the table's D call of TRBD1 was not tested on the DNA. The CDR3 has 12 amino acids, counting both end residues. Per germline, CDR1 SGDLS and CDR2 YYNGEE. CDR3 residues: CASSIPVGMSSS.

This clonotype was seen repeatedly, ten times or more. The junction shows a germline mismatch at one end, possibly a read error. V usage is TRBV9 and J usage is TRBJ1-2, with D hard to call. The CDR3 runs to 15 residues. Germline lookup yields CDR1 SGDLS and CDR2 YYNGEE. CDR3 DNA: TGTGCCAGCAGCGCAACGCCCAGCCCGCAGGCGGTAATAGGCTTC. This encodes CASSATPSPQAVIGF.

This sequence joins TRBV7-2 and TRBJ2-7; D remains ambiguous. The CDR3 is 16 amino acids. CDR1 is SGHTA, CDR2 FQGNSA, per germline. Trimming took off 0 bases at V and 8 bases at J, with 20 bases between the two ends. The chain's CDR3 is CASSLAVDGAYEQQYF. CDR3 DNA sequence: TGTGCCAGCAGCTTAGCGGTAGACGGAGCCTACGAGCAGCAGTACTTC.

The count of this clonotype is one. The genes are TRBV7-3 and TRBJ1-5; D not certain. The CDR3 totals 12 residues. The germline V gene has CDR1 SGHTA and CDR2 FQGTGA. V was shortened by 2 bases and J by 13 bases, with 12 bases between the two germline ends. The CDR3 DNA reads as TGTGCCAGCAGCTTAGAAGGACCGCCTCAGCATTTT. Amino acids: CASSLEGPPQHF.

The chain joins TRBV12-3 or TRBV12-4 to TRBJ2-3, with TRBD2 identical over 11 bases. With V trimmed by 7 bases and J by 5 bases, 2 bases remained unmatched. The CDR3 is made up of 13 amino acids. The CDR3 sequence: CASTLAGGDTQYF. In DNA form, the CDR3 reads TGTGCCAGCACTCTAGCGGGGGGAGATACGCAGTATTTT.

This clonotype was picked up one time. V usage is TRBV7-6 and J usage is TRBJ1-2; D gene unclear. V was shortened by 2 bases and J by 12 bases, with 19 bases between the two germline ends. From germline, CDR1 is SGHVS and CDR2 FNYEAQ. The CDR3 is 14 residues long. The CDR3 nucleotides read TGTGCCAGCAGCTTACGGGCAAATAATTCACCCCACACCTTC. Its protein product is CASSLRANNSPHTF. The variable domain in full, with the rest retrieved from reference TRBV7-6 and TRBJ1-2, is GAGVSQSPRYKVTKRGQDVALRCDPISGHVSLYWYRQALGQGPEFLTYFNYEAQQDKSGLPNDRFSAERPEGSISTLTIQRTEQRDSAMYRCASSLRANNSPHTFGSGTRLTVV.

About this clonotype itself: At one end, the junction sequence differs from germline, possibly due to a read error. V and J are TRBV7-8 and TRBJ1-5, with TRBD1 as a possible D gene (6 bases). The CDR3 length is 13 residues. In germline, CDR1 is SGHVS, CDR2 FQNEAQ. CDR3 sequence reads: CASSAPRGEAEQF. The DNA for the CDR3 is TGTGCCAGCAGCGCCCCGAGGGGGGAGGCTGAGCAGTTC. Variable domain in full (rest from reference TRBV7-8 and TRBJ1-5): GAGVSQSPRYKVAKRGQDVALRCDPISGHVSLFWYQQALGQGPEFLTYFQNEAQLDKSGLPSDRFFAERPEGSVSTLKIQRTQQEDSAVYLCASSAPRGEAEQFGDGTRLSIL.

The V call is TRBV2, the J call TRBJ1-4, with D hard to call. Germline values: CDR1 SNHLY, CDR2 FYNNEI. V lost 2 bases to trimming and J lost 6 bases, with 10 bases between them. This CDR3 has 14 residues. The CDR3 here is CASSETRLDEKLFF. CDR3 DNA: TGTGCCAGCAGTGAAACGCGTCTGGATGAAAAACTGTTTTTT. The complete variable domain, with remaining parts taken from reference TRBV2 and TRBJ1-4, reads EPEVTQTPSHQVTQMGQEVILRCVPISNHLYFYWYRQILGQKVEFLVSFYNNEISEKSEIFDDQFSVERPDGSNFTLKIRSTKLEDSAMYFCASSETRLDEKLFFGSGTQLSVL.

This clonotype was seen once. The chain combines TRBV9 with TRBJ1-3; TRBD1 matches at 12 bases. Germline V gene data show CDR1 as SGDLS and CDR2 as YYNGEE. The trim removed 3 bases at V and 5 bases at J, leaving 9 bases unmatched. The CDR3 totals 17 residues. The DNA for the CDR3 is TGTGCCAGCAGCGCCGACGCGGGACAGGGGGCCCGAAACACCATATATTTT. This sequence encodes CASSADAGQGARNTIYF.

This clonotype occurred once. An end of the junction differs from the germline gene, which may be a read error. The CDR3 DNA reads as TGTGCCAGCAGCTCGGGGGGAGCGGCCTATGAGCAGTTCTTC. Its protein is CASSSGGAAYEQFF. J is TRBJ2-1 and V is TRBV5-1; 7 nucleotides agree with TRBD2. The CDR3 totals 14 residues. Germline lookup yields CDR1 SGHRS and CDR2 YFSETQ.

Note on this clonotype: At one boundary the junction diverges from the germline segment, which might be a read error. CDR3 loop: CSASTEYSYDF. The CDR3 nucleotides are TGCAGTGCTAGTACAGAGTATTCCTATGATTTT. The rearrangement uses TRBV20-1 and TRBJ2-3, with D unresolved. Germline V CDR1 and CDR2: DFQATT, SNEGSKA (reference sequence). The CDR3 is made up of 11 amino acids.

The chain recombines TRBV12-3 or TRBV12-4 with TRBJ1-2, with a tentative D call TRBD1 (6 bases). The CDR3 is made up of 13 amino acids. Trimming removed 3 bases at V and 5 bases at J, with 10 bases between. The CDR3 is CASSFGGAYGYTF. In DNA form, the CDR3 reads TGTGCCAGCAGTTTCGGGGGGGCTTATGGCTACACCTTC.